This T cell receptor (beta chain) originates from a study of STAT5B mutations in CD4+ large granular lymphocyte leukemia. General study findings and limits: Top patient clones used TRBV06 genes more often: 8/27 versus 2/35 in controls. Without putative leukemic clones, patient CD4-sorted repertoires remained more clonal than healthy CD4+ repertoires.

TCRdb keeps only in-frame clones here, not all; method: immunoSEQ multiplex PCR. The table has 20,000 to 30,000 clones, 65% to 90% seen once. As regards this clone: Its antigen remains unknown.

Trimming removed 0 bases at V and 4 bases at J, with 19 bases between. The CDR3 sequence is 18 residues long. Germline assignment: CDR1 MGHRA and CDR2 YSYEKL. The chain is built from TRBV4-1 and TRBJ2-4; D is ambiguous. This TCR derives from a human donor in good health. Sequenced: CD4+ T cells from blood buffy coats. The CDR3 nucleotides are TGCGCCAGCAGCCAAGATAAGTTCGAGGCAGTACCGAAAAACATTCAGTACTTC. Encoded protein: CASSQDKFEAVPKNIQYF.